This T cell receptor (beta chain) came from a study of patients and donors after allogeneic stem cell transplantation. The CDR3 is 16 amino acids. Unmatched junction bases numbered 12, after V lost 3 bases and J lost 7 bases. Each CDR3 protein gets one entry after TCRdb re-called the RT-PCR reads with MiXCR. Of around 23,000 distinct CDR3 sequences listed, approximately 43% were seen once; the top ten hold over 70%. The sample was blood, either unsorted or a sorted T cell fraction (not recorded which). This chain joins TRBV12-3 or TRBV12-4 and TRBJ2-1; 7 bases agree with TRBD1. The sequence came from a human donor who was either an allogeneic HSCT recipient or a stem cell or donor lymphocyte infusion donor (not recorded which). It is not recorded whose cells these are; they may come from a transplant donor. CDR3 sequence (DNA): TGTGCCAGCAGTTTCTCACGGCACAGGGGAACAAATGAGCAGTTCTTC. It translates to CASSFSRHRGTNEQFF.